One and the same sample provided the 24 T cell receptor beta chains below, sequenced in a study of blood T cell repertoires in COVID-19 (dated by TCRdb to 2019 to 2021). Library creation used the immunoSEQ multiplex PCR assay. Imported from immuneACCESS, the table was reduced by TCRdb to in-frame sequences with V and J called. These copies leave out some clones; in studies compared against another copy, an unresolved V gene accounts for under half, and the cause of the remainder is not known. The sample table lists tens of thousands of clones, about 83% of them with a count of one. The ten largest make up more than 1.5% of the sample. The material sequenced was peripheral blood. The receptors here all came from a man aged 50 to 60 with acute or convalescent COVID-19.

The rearrangement uses TRBV6-5 and TRBJ1-5; a weak D match, TRBD1 (5 bases). CDR1 is MNHEY, CDR2 SVGAGI, per germline. CDR3 size: 15 residues. V was trimmed by 0 bases and J by 4 bases, leaving 10 bases between them. CDR3 region: CASSYSGEGNQPQHF. Here the CDR3 DNA reads TGTGCCAGCAGTTACTCCGGGGAGGGGAATCAGCCCCAGCATTTT.

The rearrangement joins TRBV5-1 to TRBJ2-1, with 8 bases lining up with TRBD2. The CDR3 loop spans 11 amino acids. Germline V gives CDR1 SGHRS, CDR2 YFSETQ. V was pared by 2 bases and J by 14 bases, with 3 bases of the junction left unmatched. The CDR3, as DNA: TGCGCCAGCAGCTTAGAGACTAGCGAGTTCTTC. Residues: CASSLETSEFF.

This clone has a single count. This chain connects TRBV2 to TRBJ1-5; D gene unclear. Trimming shortened V by 3 bases and J by 5 bases, and 8 bases separated the two germline ends. The CDR3 is 13 residues long. Per germline, CDR1 SNHLY and CDR2 FYNNEI. The CDR3 nucleotides are TGTGCCAGCAGTGATCCCTTTGATCAGCCCCAGCATTTT. Encoded protein: CASSDPFDQPQHF.

This clone was observed a few times. V usage is TRBV7-2 and J usage is TRBJ1-4; possibly TRBD1 for D (5 bases). Trimming left V 5 bases short and J 8 bases short, with 12 bases between. The CDR3 spans 13 residues. The V gene's germline CDR1 is SGHTA and CDR2 FQGNSA. CDR3 DNA sequence: TGTGCCAGCAGCCCAGGGTCTTGGGAAAAACTGTTTTTT. It is translated as CASSPGSWEKLFF.

V gene TRBV6-5 combines with J gene TRBJ1-4; 7 nucleotides align to TRBD1. The CDR3 sequence is 16 residues long. The V gene end was trimmed by 4 bases and the J gene end by 4 bases; junction bases not matched to a gene: 9. Germline V gene data show CDR1 as MNHEY and CDR2 as SVGAGI. CDR3 loop: CASSSRGWDSNEKLFF. CDR3 DNA: TGTGCCAGCAGTTCTAGGGGCTGGGACAGTAATGAAAAACTGTTTTTT.

This rearrangement joins TRBV25-1 to TRBJ2-1; 7 positions agree with TRBD2. Germline V lookup: CDR1 MGHDK, CDR2 SYGVNS. V trimming: 6 bases; J trimming: 0 bases; junction bases outside the gene matches: 8. The CDR3 has 16 residues. The CDR3 bases are TGTGCCAGCAGCCCTCACGGGGGGAGCTCCTACAATGAGCAGTTCTTC. Encoded protein: CASSPHGGSSYNEQFF.

By proportion, this clone is medium-sized (0.01 to 0.1%). The genes are TRBV4-1 and TRBJ2-1, with D maybe TRBD1 (6 bases). Germline V gives CDR1 MGHRA, CDR2 YSYEKL. The CDR3 consists of 15 residues. The V end lost 1 base, the J end lost 1 base, and 8 bases lay between the germline ends. The CDR3 region is CASSQGGGSYNEQFF. The CDR3 coding sequence is TGCGCCAGCAGCCAAGGAGGGGGATCCTACAATGAGCAGTTCTTC.

This clone was counted between two and nine times. The chain recombines TRBV27 with TRBJ1-3; 10 nucleotides agree with TRBD1. This CDR3 region has 18 residues. Trimming took 5 bases from V and 0 from J; bases not matched to a gene: 10. Germline V gene sequence: CDR1 MNHEY, CDR2 SMNVEV (reference sequence). The CDR3 nucleotides are TGTGCCAGCAGTAAAAACTCCGGGACAGGGGACTCTGGAAACACCATATATTTT. This gives the protein CASSKNSGTGDSGNTIYF.

The table lists this clone with a few counts. The chain employs TRBV7-9 and TRBJ2-3; D ambiguous. Looked up from germline, CDR1 is SEHNR and CDR2 is FQNEAQ (reference sequence). CDR3 length equals 13 residues. The ends were cut back, 8 bases at V and 6 bases at J, with 15 bases in the middle. The CDR3 region is CASCPAAADTQYF. The CDR3 region has the DNA TGTGCCAGCTGTCCAGCCGCGGCCGATACGCAGTATTTT.

The V and J genes are TRBV7-9 and TRBJ2-7; tentative D call: TRBD2 (6 bases). Trimming took 8 bases from V and 2 from J, leaving 16 bases between them. CDR3 length: 14 amino acids. Germline V lookup: CDR1 SEHNR, CDR2 FQNEAQ (reference sequence). CDR3 bases: TGTGCCAGCGTAACGGGGACGGGAGCCTACGAGCAGTACTTC. This sequence encodes CASVTGTGAYEQYF.

This clone has only one observation. The rearrangement links TRBV18 to TRBJ1-3; D is possibly TRBD1 (5 bases). The CDR3 totals 16 residues. The V gene's germline CDR1 is KGHSH and CDR2 LQKENI. Trimming stripped 6 bases from V and 0 bases from J, with 15 bases between. The CDR3 here is CASSYRDSLSGNTIYF. The CDR3 DNA reads TGTGCCAGCTCTTACCGCGACAGTCTCTCTGGAAACACCATATATTTT.

The chain is built from TRBV5-4 and TRBJ1-4; D perhaps matches TRBD1 (5 bases). CDR1 and CDR2 from the germline V gene are SGHNT and YYREEE (reference sequence). Trimming stripped 6 bases from V and 2 bases from J, with 11 bases between. The length of the CDR3 is 14 residues. CDR3 sequence: CASNLGGTNEKLFF. The CDR3 bases are TGTGCCAGCAACCTGGGGGGGACTAATGAAAAACTGTTTTTT.

The table lists this clone with a few counts. This chain joins TRBV7-9 and TRBJ2-7; 10 bases align to TRBD1. Germline loops: CDR1 SEHNR, CDR2 FQNEAQ (reference sequence). The CDR3 has 13 residues. V trimming: 6 bases; J trimming: 5 bases; junction bases outside the gene matches: 4. The CDR3: CASSWDRGNEQYF. The DNA for the CDR3 is TGTGCCAGCAGTTGGGACAGGGGCAACGAGCAGTACTTC.

The chain joins TRBV10-3 to TRBJ1-1, with TRBD1 matching 7 bases. The CDR3 spans 14 residues. Germline assignment: CDR1 ENHRY and CDR2 SYGVKD. Germline trimming cut 0 bases from V and 6 bases from J; bases unmatched to any gene: 4. Written as DNA, the CDR3 is TGTGCCATCAGTGAGTCAGGGGGCGGCGCTGAAGCTTTCTTT. Translated: CAISESGGGAEAFF.

The chain employs TRBV2 and TRBJ1-2; 9 nucleotides match TRBD1. Trimming cost V 5 bases and J 7 bases; bases outside gene matches: 8. The CDR3 has 14 amino acids. CDR1 is SNHLY, CDR2 FYNNEI, per germline. CDR3 nucleotide sequence: TGTGCCAGCAGTAATAACAGGGGGCGGTCTGGCTACACCTTC. Translated, it gives CASSNNRGRSGYTF.

The chain uses TRBV14 and TRBJ2-1; D is unclear. CDR1 SGHDN and CDR2 FVKESK come from the germline V gene. This CDR3 spans 16 amino acids. Deletions cut 4 bases from V and 0 bases from J, with 13 bases between. CDR3 DNA sequence: TGTGCCAGCAGCCCCCGCCGAGGCGGCTCCTACAATGAGCAGTTCTTC. Translated, it gives CASSPRRGGSYNEQFF. Full variable domain (missing parts from reference TRBV14 and TRBJ2-1): EAGVTQFPSHSVIEKGQTVTLRCDPISGHDNLYWYRRVMGKEIKFLLHFVKESKQDESGMPNNRFLAERTGGTYSTLKVQPAELEDSGVYFCASSPRRGGSYNEQFFGPGTRLTVL.

The chain recombines TRBV4-2 with TRBJ1-3, with TRBD1 matching 7 bases. The CDR3 consists of 19 residues. V was clipped by 2 bases and J by 0 bases; unmatched bases: 13. Germline values: CDR1 LGHNA, CDR2 YNFKEQ. The CDR3 reads CASSQTGGGRGFSGNTIYF. The CDR3 DNA follows: TGTGCCAGCAGCCAAACCGGGGGAGGCAGGGGGTTCTCTGGAAACACCATATATTTT.

This rearrangement joins TRBV28 to TRBJ1-2; D gene unclear. This CDR3 comprises 17 residues. Germline CDR1 is MDHEN and CDR2 is SYDVKM. Trimming shortened V by 6 bases and J by 0 bases, and 20 bases separated the two germline ends. CDR3 nucleotides: TGTGCCAGCAGCCCTGCGTGGTTTAGAACAGCTAACTATGGCTACACCTTC. As protein: CASSPAWFRTANYGYTF.

The rearrangement uses TRBV27 and TRBJ1-3, with D possibly matching TRBD1 (6 bases). V lost 5 bases to trimming and J lost 3 bases, with 8 bases between them. This CDR3 spans 13 amino acids. CDR1 and CDR2 from the germline V gene are MNHEY and SMNVEV (reference sequence). DNA for the CDR3: TGTGCCAGCAGTCCAGGGGTTGGAAACACCATATATTTT. This codes for CASSPGVGNTIYF.

Here the CDR3 DNA reads TGTGCCACCAGTGAGTCCGGGACAGGGGGCGGCTACACCTTC. This sequence encodes CATSESGTGGGYTF. The chain links TRBV24-1 to TRBJ1-2, with 12 nucleotides matching TRBD1. The CDR3 runs to 14 residues. J was trimmed by 8 bases and V by 4 bases; bases with no gene match: 4. CDR1 is KGHDR and CDR2 is SFDVKD in the germline V gene.

J is TRBJ2-7 and V is TRBV28; TRBD1 agrees at 10 bases. CDR1 is MDHEN and CDR2 is SYDVKM in the germline V gene. After removal of 7 bases from V and 4 bases from J, the junction contained 7 bases not matched to a gene. The CDR3 contains 14 residues. As DNA, the CDR3 is TGTGCCAGCACCTCGGGGACAGGGGTTTACGAGCAGTACTTC. This gives the protein CASTSGTGVYEQYF. The full variable domain, completed using reference TRBV28 and TRBJ2-7, is DVKVTQSSRYLVKRTGEKVFLECVQDMDHENMFWYRQDPGLGLRLIYFSYDVKMKEKGDIPEGYSVSREKKERFSLILESASTNQTSMYLCASTSGTGVYEQYFGPGTRLTVT.

V is TRBV18 and J is TRBJ1-4; D gene ambiguous. CDR1 is KGHSH, CDR2 LQKENI, per germline. Trimming left V 2 bases short and J 4 bases short, with 8 bases between. The CDR3 contains 14 residues. Here the CDR3 reads CASSPGESNEKLFF. The CDR3 DNA reads TGTGCCAGCTCACCAGGAGAGAGTAATGAAAAACTGTTTTTT.

The chain recombines TRBV4-2 with TRBJ2-3; the match to TRBD2 covers 9 bases. In germline, CDR1 is LGHNA, CDR2 YNFKEQ. CDR3 size: 16 residues. V lost 4 bases to trimming and J lost 6 bases; unmatched junction nucleotides: 11. CDR3 sequence (DNA): TGTGCCAGCAGCCCACTAGCGGGTCCTTGGGCGGATACGCAGTATTTT. This sequence encodes CASSPLAGPWADTQYF.

The rearrangement uses TRBV5-4 and TRBJ2-3, with D tentatively TRBD2 (5 bases). This CDR3 contains 14 residues. Per the germline V gene, CDR1 is SGHNT and CDR2 is YYREEE (reference sequence). Trimming removed 0 bases at V and 0 bases at J, with 5 bases between. The CDR3 nucleotides are TGTGCCAGCAGCTTGGAGCGGAGCACAGATACGCAGTATTTT. Protein: CASSLERSTDTQYF.